This T cell receptor beta chain was retrieved from a study of molecular identifiers for immune sequencing clone quantification. The authors gated naive CD8 T cells as CD8+CD4-CCR7+CD45RA+ for sorting. TCRdb fed the PCR reads into MiXCR, producing one record per CDR3 protein. The data contain over 600,000 distinct CDR3 sequences, 15% to 20% of them singletons. This clonotype was counted a few times. The V gene end was trimmed by 3 bases and the J gene end by 0 bases; junction bases not matched to a gene: 9. The CDR3 sequence is 17 residues long. In germline, CDR1 is LNHDA, CDR2 SQIVND (reference sequence).

The chain uses TRBV19 and TRBJ2-3, with 7 bases aligning to TRBD1. Sequencing used naive CD8+ T cells from blood, with Jurkat cell RNA spiked in. Specified subset: FACS-sorted CD8+CD4-CCR7+CD45RA+ naive T cells. This TCR came from a human donor in good health. Some libraries in this study had Jurkat cell RNA spiked in. CDR3 sequence: CASSITSGTASTDTQYF. The CDR3 coding sequence is TGTGCCAGTAGTATCACCTCCGGGACAGCTAGCACAGATACGCAGTATTTT.